These T cell receptor beta chains were read from a single sample in a study of cytomegalovirus exposure and HLA in healthy donors. Using immunoSEQ multiplex PCR, the repertoire was profiled, and TCRdb retains in-frame clones only, with some absent. The table lists nearly 95,000 clones, approximately 7.6% of them singletons, with approximately 2.4% in the top ten. The sequenced sample consisted of PBMCs. Every receptor here comes from a man aged 45-60 years in good health and CMV-seronegative. Each CDR3 is given with its conserved first and last residue. Fields, in order: V gene, clone size, D gene, J gene, CDR3 protein, CDR3 DNA. A D gene is named only where the DNA matches it firmly. A row's size may be missing; if present it is once, few, many or a size class.

v_gene: TRBV29-1; abundance: -; d_gene: TRBD1; j_gene: TRBJ2-1; CDR3aa: CSVSTGWHNEQFF; CDR3nt: TGCAGCGTTTCGACAGGGTGGCACAATGAGCAGTTCTTC
v_gene: TRBV7-2; abundance: -; d_gene: TRBD2; j_gene: TRBJ2-7; CDR3aa: CASSLVGSGSSEQYF; CDR3nt: TGTGCCAGCAGCTTAGTAGGAAGCGGGAGTTCCGAGCAGTACTTC
v_gene: TRBV28; abundance: -; d_gene: -; j_gene: TRBJ1-3; CDR3aa: CASSYEAQSSGNTIYF; CDR3nt: TGTGCCAGCAGCTACGAAGCCCAAAGCTCTGGAAACACCATATATTTT
v_gene: TRBV5-1; abundance: few; d_gene: -; j_gene: TRBJ1-5; CDR3aa: CASSLGGEMSQPQHF; CDR3nt: TGCGCCAGCAGCTTGGGGGGGGAAATGAGTCAGCCCCAGCATTTT
v_gene: TRBV4-1; abundance: few; d_gene: -; j_gene: TRBJ2-7; CDR3aa: CASSLRHTLSFYEQYF; CDR3nt: TGCGCCAGCAGCCTGCGGCACACCTTGTCCTTCTACGAGCAGTACTTC
v_gene: TRBV9; abundance: -; d_gene: TRBD1; j_gene: TRBJ1-2; CDR3aa: CASSPGTGGDYGYTF; CDR3nt: TGTGCCAGCAGCCCTGGGACAGGGGGAGACTATGGCTACACCTTC
v_gene: TRBV29-1; abundance: few; d_gene: -; j_gene: TRBJ2-1; CDR3aa: CSGSRTASSYNEQFF; CDR3nt: TGCAGCGGATCTAGAACGGCCAGCTCCTACAATGAGCAGTTCTTC
v_gene: TRBV13; abundance: few; d_gene: TRBD1; j_gene: TRBJ2-7; CDR3aa: CASSPRDRAYEQYF; CDR3nt: TGTGCCAGCAGCCCCCGGGACAGGGCCTACGAGCAGTACTTC
v_gene: TRBV7-2; abundance: few; d_gene: -; j_gene: TRBJ1-2; CDR3aa: CASSLGATNYGYTF; CDR3nt: TGTGCCAGCAGCTTAGGGGCAACTAACTATGGCTACACCTTC
v_gene: TRBV7-8; abundance: few; d_gene: TRBD1; j_gene: TRBJ1-2; CDR3aa: CASSLGGTGANYGYTF; CDR3nt: TGTGCCAGCAGCTTAGGAGGAACAGGGGCCAACTATGGCTACACCTTC
v_gene: TRBV4-3; abundance: -; d_gene: TRBD2; j_gene: TRBJ2-7; CDR3aa: CASSPNIAGGRSYEQYF; CDR3nt: TGCGCCAGCAGCCCAAACATAGCGGGAGGGCGCTCCTACGAGCAGTACTTC